This T cell receptor (beta chain) was sequenced during a study of metastatic and nonmetastatic thyroid tumors (dated by TCRdb to the early 2020s). In the study overall: Repertoires from peripheral blood and from tumor or nodule tissue samples of malignant and benign thyroid patients were compared.

The investigation overall reported the following: In both blood and tumor samples, malignant tumors were reported to have significantly higher TCR beta diversity than benign nodules.

V is trimmed back by 4 bases and J by 3 bases, and the junction contains 4 bases that no gene match accounts for. Taken from cysteine to phenylalanine, the CDR3 has 16 residues. Just CDR3 DNA is preserved here, 48 bases in frame from base 1. Based on the germline V gene, the CDR1 and CDR2 sequences are SGHRS and YFSETQ. This clone was recorded at least ten times. This receptor's antigen is unknown. Base qualities are not recorded, but no much larger clone differs from it by a single base. The library was generated by PCR. The instrument given in TCRdb is Illumina HiSeq 4000. High-throughput sequencing was used to profile the TCR beta-chain CDR3 region of each patient. The original methods were these. A classifier to discriminate distant-metastatic papillary thyroid cancer patients was built from CDR3 differences across clinicopathological groups. The Shannon index was used to assess repertoire diversity, and the Morisita-Horn index was used to assess tumor-blood repertoire similarity. The public reads were reanalyzed by TCRdb: fastp trimming at Q25, MiXCR alignment, in-frame beta chains only. These V and J calls derive from TCRdb rather than the authors' analysis. A total of about 21,000 clones appear in this sample, about 18% of them only once. The ten most abundant clones make up 21% of the sample.

No patient had received any treatment before thyroid surgery. The study retrospectively analysed patient clinical samples collected from about 2012 to 2019 using T-cell receptor beta sequencing. Sequenced: blood. The TCR originated in a male donor with papillary thyroid cancer or a benign thyroid nodule (not recorded which). Some clones in this sample may be carry-over from other donors' samples. In this chain, TRBV5-1 is recombined with TRBJ2-2; 12 bases in between match TRBD2. The base sequence is TGCGCCAGCAGCCGGACTAGCGGGGAGCACACCGGGGAGCTGTTTTTT. The resulting protein is CASSRTSGEHTGELFF.